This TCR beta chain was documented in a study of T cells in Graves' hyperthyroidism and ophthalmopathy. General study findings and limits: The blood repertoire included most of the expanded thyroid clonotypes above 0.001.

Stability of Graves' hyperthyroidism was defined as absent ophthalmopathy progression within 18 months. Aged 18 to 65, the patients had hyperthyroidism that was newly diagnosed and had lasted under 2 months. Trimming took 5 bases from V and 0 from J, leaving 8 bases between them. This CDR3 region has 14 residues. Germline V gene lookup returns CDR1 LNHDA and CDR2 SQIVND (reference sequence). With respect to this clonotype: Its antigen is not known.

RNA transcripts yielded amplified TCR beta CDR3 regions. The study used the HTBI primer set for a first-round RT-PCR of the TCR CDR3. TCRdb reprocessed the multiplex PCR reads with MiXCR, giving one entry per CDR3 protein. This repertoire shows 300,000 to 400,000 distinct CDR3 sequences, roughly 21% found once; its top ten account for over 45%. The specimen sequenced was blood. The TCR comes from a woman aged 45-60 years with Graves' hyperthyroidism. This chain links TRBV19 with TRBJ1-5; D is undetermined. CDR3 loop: CASSFGNSNQPQHF. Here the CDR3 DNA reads TGTGCCAGTAGTTTCGGGAATAGCAATCAGCCCCAGCATTTT.